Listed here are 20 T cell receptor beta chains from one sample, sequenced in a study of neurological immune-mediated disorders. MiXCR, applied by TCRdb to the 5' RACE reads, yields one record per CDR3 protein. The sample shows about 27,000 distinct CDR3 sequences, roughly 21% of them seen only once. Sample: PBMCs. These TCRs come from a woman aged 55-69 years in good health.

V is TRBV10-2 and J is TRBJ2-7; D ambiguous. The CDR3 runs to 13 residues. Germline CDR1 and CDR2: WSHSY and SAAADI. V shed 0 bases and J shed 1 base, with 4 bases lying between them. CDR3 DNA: TGCGCCAGCAGTGAGTCGGGGTCCTACGAGCAGTACTTC. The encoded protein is CASSESGSYEQYF.

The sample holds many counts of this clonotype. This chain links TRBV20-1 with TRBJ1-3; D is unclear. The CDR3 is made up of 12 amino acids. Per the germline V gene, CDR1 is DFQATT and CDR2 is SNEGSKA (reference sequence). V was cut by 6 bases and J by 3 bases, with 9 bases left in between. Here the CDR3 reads CSAPGRGNTIYF. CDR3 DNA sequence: TGCAGTGCCCCCGGGCGTGGAAACACCATATATTTT.

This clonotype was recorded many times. DNA of the CDR3: TGCAGCGCCCTCCACGACTATGGCTACACCTTC. As protein: CSALHDYGYTF. The chain is built from TRBV29-1 and TRBJ1-2; D gene unclear. There are 11 residues in the CDR3. The germline V and J ends were trimmed by 7 bases and 3 bases, with 9 bases remaining between them. Germline-derived CDR1 and CDR2 are SQVTM and ANQGSEA.

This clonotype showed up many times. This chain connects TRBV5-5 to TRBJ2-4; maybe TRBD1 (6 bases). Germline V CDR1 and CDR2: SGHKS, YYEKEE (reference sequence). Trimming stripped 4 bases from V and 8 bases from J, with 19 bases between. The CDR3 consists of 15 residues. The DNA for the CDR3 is TGTGCCAGCAGCCCTTTGACAGGCTCAGGGGACATTCAGTACTTC. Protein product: CASSPLTGSGDIQYF.

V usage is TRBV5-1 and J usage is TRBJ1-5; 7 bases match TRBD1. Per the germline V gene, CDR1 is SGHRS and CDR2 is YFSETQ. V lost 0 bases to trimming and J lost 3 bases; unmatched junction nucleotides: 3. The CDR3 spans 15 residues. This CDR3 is CASSLGTGDNQPQHF. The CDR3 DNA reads TGCGCCAGCAGCTTGGGGACAGGCGACAATCAGCCCCAGCATTTT.

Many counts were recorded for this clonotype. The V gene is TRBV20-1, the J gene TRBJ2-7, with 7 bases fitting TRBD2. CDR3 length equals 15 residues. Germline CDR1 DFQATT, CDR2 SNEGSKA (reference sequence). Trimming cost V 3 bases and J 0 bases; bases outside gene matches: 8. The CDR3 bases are TGCAGTGCTAGTGAGGACGGGGGGTACTCCTACGAGCAGTACTTC. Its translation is CSASEDGGYSYEQYF.

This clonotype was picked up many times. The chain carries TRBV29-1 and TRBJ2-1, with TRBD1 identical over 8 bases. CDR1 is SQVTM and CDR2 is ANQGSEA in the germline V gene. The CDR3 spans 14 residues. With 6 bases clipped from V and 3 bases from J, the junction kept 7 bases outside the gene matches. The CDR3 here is CSVLRDRNYNEQFF. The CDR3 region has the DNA TGCAGCGTCCTTAGGGACAGGAACTACAATGAGCAGTTCTTC.

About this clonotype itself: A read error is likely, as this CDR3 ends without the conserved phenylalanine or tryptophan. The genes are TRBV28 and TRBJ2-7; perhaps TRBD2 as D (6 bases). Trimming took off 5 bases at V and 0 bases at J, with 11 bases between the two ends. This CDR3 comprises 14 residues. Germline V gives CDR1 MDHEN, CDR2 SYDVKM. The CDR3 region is CASSLTSSSYEQYI. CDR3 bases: TGTGCCAGCAGTCTCACTAGCAGCTCCTACGAGCAGTACATC.

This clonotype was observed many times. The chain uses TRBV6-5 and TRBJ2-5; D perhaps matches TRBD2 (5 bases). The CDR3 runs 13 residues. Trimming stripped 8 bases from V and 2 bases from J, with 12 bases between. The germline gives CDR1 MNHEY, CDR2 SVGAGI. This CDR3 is CASRPAAQETQYF. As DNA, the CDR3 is TGTGCCAGCCGGCCAGCGGCGCAAGAGACCCAGTACTTC.

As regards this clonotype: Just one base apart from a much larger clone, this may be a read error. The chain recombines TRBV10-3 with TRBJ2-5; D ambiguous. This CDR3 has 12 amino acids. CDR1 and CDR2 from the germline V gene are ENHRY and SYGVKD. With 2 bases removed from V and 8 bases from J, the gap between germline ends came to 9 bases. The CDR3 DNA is TGTGCCATCAGTGAGGGTGGGGATACCCAGTACTTC. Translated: CAISEGGDTQYF.

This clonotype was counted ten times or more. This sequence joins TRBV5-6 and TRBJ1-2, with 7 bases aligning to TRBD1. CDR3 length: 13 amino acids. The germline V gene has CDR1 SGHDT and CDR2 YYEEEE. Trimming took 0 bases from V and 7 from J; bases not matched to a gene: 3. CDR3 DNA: TGTGCCAGCAGCTTGGGACAGGGTCCTGGCTACACCTTC. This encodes CASSLGQGPGYTF.

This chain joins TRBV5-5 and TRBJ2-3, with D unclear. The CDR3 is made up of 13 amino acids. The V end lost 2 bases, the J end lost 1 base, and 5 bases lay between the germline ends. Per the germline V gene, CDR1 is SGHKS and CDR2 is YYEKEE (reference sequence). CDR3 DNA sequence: TGTGCCAGCAGCTTTCCAGGCACAGATACGCAGTATTTT. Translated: CASSFPGTDTQYF. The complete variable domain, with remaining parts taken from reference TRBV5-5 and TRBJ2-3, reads DAGVTQSPTHLIKTRGQQVTLRCSPISGHKSVSWYQQVLGQGPQFIFQYYEKEERGRGNFPDRFSARQFPNYSSELNVNALLLGDSALYLCASSFPGTDTQYFGPGTRLTVL.

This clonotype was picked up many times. CDR3 residues: CASMSYEQYF. DNA of the CDR3: TGCGCCAGCATGTCCTACGAGCAGTACTTC. The chain carries TRBV5-1 and TRBJ2-7; D is undetermined. Germline lookup yields CDR1 SGHRS and CDR2 YFSETQ. The CDR3 is made up of 10 amino acids. Trimming removed 6 bases from V and 1 base from J, with 2 bases in between. Looking up the rest from reference TRBV5-1 and TRBJ2-7 gives the full variable domain: KAGVTQTPRYLIKTRGQQVTLSCSPISGHRSVSWYQQTPGQGLQFLFEYFSETQRNKGNFPGRFSGRQFSNSRSEMNVSTLELGDSALYLCASMSYEQYFGPGTRLTVT.

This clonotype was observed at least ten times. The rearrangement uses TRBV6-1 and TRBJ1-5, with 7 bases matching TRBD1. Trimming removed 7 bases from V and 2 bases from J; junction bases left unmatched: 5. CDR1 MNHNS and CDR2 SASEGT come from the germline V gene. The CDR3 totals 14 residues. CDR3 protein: CASILGQGNQPQHF. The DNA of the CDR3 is TGTGCCAGCATCCTCGGACAGGGCAATCAGCCCCAGCATTTT.

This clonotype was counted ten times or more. The CDR3 DNA sequence: TGTGCCAGCAGCAGAAAGGACAAAAACCCATCCTACGAGCAGTACTTC. Residues: CASSRKDKNPSYEQYF. The rearrangement uses TRBV7-2 and TRBJ2-7, with D maybe TRBD1 (5 bases). The CDR3 has 16 amino acids. The germline CDR1 and CDR2 sequences are SGHTA and FQGNSA. Trimming removed 5 bases from V and 1 base from J, with 18 bases in between.

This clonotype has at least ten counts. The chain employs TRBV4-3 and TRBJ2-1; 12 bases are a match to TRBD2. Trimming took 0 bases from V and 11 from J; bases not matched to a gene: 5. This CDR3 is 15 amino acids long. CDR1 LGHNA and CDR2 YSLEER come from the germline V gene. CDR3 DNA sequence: TGCGCCAGCAGCCAAGATCTAGCGGGGGGGCTACAGCAGTTCTTC. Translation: CASSQDLAGGLQQFF.

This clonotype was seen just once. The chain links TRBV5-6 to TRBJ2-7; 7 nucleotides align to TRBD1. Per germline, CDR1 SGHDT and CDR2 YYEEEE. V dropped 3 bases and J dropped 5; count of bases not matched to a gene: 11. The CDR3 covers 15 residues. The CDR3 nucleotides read TGTGCCAGCAGCTCGGCCCTGACAGGGTGGGACGAGCAGTACTTC. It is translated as CASSSALTGWDEQYF.

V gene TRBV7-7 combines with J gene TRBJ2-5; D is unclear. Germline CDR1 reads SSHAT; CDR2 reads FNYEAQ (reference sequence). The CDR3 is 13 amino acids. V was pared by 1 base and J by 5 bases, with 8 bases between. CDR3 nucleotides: TGTGCCAGCAGCTTAGACACCGACGAGACCCAGTACTTC. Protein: CASSLDTDETQYF.

CDR3 DNA sequence: TGCGCCAGCAGCTTGTTAGGGGGCGCGAGCACAGATACGCAGTATTTT. This sequence encodes CASSLLGGASTDTQYF. V is TRBV5-1 and J is TRBJ2-3; 7 bases agree with TRBD1. Germline values: CDR1 SGHRS, CDR2 YFSETQ. The CDR3 covers 16 residues. With 1 base clipped from V and 0 bases from J, the junction kept 5 bases outside the gene matches.

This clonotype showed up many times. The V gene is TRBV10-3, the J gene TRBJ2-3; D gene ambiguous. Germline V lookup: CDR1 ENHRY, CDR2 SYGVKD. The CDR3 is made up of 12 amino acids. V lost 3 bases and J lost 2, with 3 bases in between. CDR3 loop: CAISDTTDTQYF. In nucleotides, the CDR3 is TGTGCCATCAGTGACACCACAGATACGCAGTATTTT.